These 17 T cell receptor delta chains originate from one sample sequenced in a study of γδ T cells in repeated Plasmodium falciparum infection. TCRdb reapplied CATT to the multiplex PCR reads. The repertoire holds over 45,000 delta-chain clones, with about 1.5% as singletons. Bulk repertoires came from Vgamma9/Vdelta2+ or Vdelta2-negative gammadelta T cells flow-sorted from PBMC. What was sequenced was gamma-delta T cells from blood. The receptors here all came from a pool of human donors (malaria-infected and uninfected, not separated).

This clone has more than one count but fewer than ten. With a far larger clone one base away, a read error is the likely cause. Other DNA sequences within the sample encode an identical CDR3. The V gene is listed as TRDV1; no J gene was called; TRDD3 was called by the table and not checked on the DNA. This CDR3 has 17 residues. Germline V gives CDR1 TSWWSYY, CDR2 QGS. The CDR3 spells CALGEPPGGLGPAKPIF. CDR3 sequence (DNA): TGTGCTCTTGGGGAGCCTCCTGGGGGATTGGGACCAGCCAAACCCATCTTT.

This clone showed up just a few times. With a far larger clone one base away, a read error is the likely cause. This specimen includes other DNA sequences encoding the same CDR3. J is TRDJ1 and V is TRDV1, with 8 bases aligning to TRDD3. Since TCRdb gives no J gene, matching the DNA to germline was used here to assign it. V dropped 3 bases and J dropped 0; count of bases not matched to a gene: 18. Germline lookup yields CDR1 TSWWSYY and CDR2 QGS. There are 20 residues in the CDR3. CDR3 loop: CALGELLWGTSLKYTDKLIF. CDR3 coding DNA: TGTGCTCTTGGGGAGTTACTCTGGGGGACGAGCTTAAAGTACACCGATAAACTCATCTTT.

This clone is categorized as medium-sized. Different DNA sequences within this sample yield the same CDR3. This rearrangement joins TRDV1 to TRDJ1; TRDD3 matches 9 bases. The CDR3 covers 17 residues. CDR1 and CDR2 (germline): TSWWSYY, QGS. Trimming at V came to 2 bases and at J to 0 bases, leaving 7 bases not matched to a gene. The CDR3 sequence is CALGEYLGDLYTDKLIF. The CDR3 DNA is TGTGCTCTTGGGGAATATCTGGGGGATCTATACACCGATAAACTCATCTTT.

This clone showed up just a few times. TCRdb's protein, taken from a much larger clone, differs from this DNA's translation at residue 6, likely owing to a read error; the protein displayed comes from the DNA. The V gene is TRDV2, the J gene TRDJ1; D may be TRDD3 (6 bases). The J gene was missing in TCRdb and was found by matching the end of the DNA to germline. This CDR3 spans 13 amino acids. Deletions cut 2 bases from V and 6 bases from J, with 12 bases between. Looked up from germline, CDR1 is GEAIGNYY and CDR2 is EKD. CDR3 region: CACDSSGINKLIF. The CDR3 DNA reads as TGTGCCTGTGACAGCAGTGGGATAAATAAACTCATCTTT.

This clone was recorded at least ten times. In nucleotides, the CDR3 is TGTGCTCTTGGAGGGGGATACGCTTGTACCGATAAACTCATCTTT. Amino acids: CALGGGYACTDKLIF. The chain is built from TRDV1 and TRDJ1; TRDD3 matches at 10 bases. The V gene's germline CDR1 is TSWWSYY and CDR2 QGS. Trimming took 6 bases from V and 2 from J; bases not matched to a gene: 6. The CDR3 is made up of 15 amino acids.

This clone appeared many times. The junction shows a germline mismatch at one end, possibly a read error. The chain recombines TRDV1 with TRDJ1; the D gene could be TRDD2 or TRDD3 (5 bases each). The J gene comes from matching the DNA to germline here; TCRdb lacks it. Germline CDR1 TSWWSYY, CDR2 QGS. The CDR3 sequence is 17 residues long. The CDR3 bases are TGTGCTCTTAGGAACTACTCGGGGAGGAAACCTACCGATAGACTCATCTTT. This translates into CALRNYSGRKPTDRLIF.

For this clone: TCRdb's entry gives the protein of a much larger clone, which mismatches this DNA's translation at residue 10, likely from a read error; the protein reported here is translated from the DNA. The V call is TRDV1, the J call TRDJ1, with 8 bases that match TRDD3. TCRdb gives no J gene; it was assigned here by matching the DNA to germline. The J segment lost 0 bases and the V segment lost 1 base, leaving 28 bases of the junction unmatched. The CDR3 totals 24 residues. Germline lookup yields CDR1 TSWWSYY and CDR2 QGS. The CDR3 region is CALGERPVTRGYLLGQLYTDKLIF. The CDR3 region has the DNA TGTGCTCTTGGGGAACGTCCTGTAACGCGGGGATACCTATTAGGACAACTGTACACCGATAAACTCATCTTT.

Comments on this clone: A read error is likely here: a far larger clone is one base away. Other DNA sequences within the sample encode an identical CDR3. V gene TRDV2 combines with J gene TRDJ1, with TRDD3 matching 8 bases. TCRdb is silent on the J gene; assignment here came from matching the DNA to germline. Germline V gene data show CDR1 as GEAIGNYY and CDR2 as EKD. J was trimmed by 0 bases and V by 3 bases; bases with no gene match: 8. The CDR3 contains 16 residues. The CDR3 nucleotides are TGTGCCTGTGACCCCGTGGGGGATCCATACACCGATAAACTCATCTTT. Its translation: CACDPVGDPYTDKLIF.

This clone has only a few counts. The protein that TCRdb holds for this DNA derives from a much larger clone and differs from the translated DNA at residue 9, which likely indicates a read error; the protein shown here is translated from the DNA. The chain carries TRDV1 and TRDJ1, with D perhaps matching TRDD3 (6 bases). V was trimmed by 2 bases and J by 6 bases, leaving 22 bases between them. The CDR3 consists of 17 residues. CDR1 TSWWSYY and CDR2 QGS come from the germline V gene. The CDR3 sequence: CALGEGVGGTNSYKLIF. The CDR3, as DNA: TGTGCTCTTGGGGAAGGAGTGGGGGGTACGAATTCGTATAAACTCATCTTT.

In its sample, this clone was seen many times. A far larger clone differs by one base, so this is likely a read error. The same CDR3 also results from other DNA sequences found in this sample. The J gene was not called, though the V gene is TRDV2; the table's D call, TRDD3, has no DNA check behind it. The CDR3 covers 19 residues. Germline V gene data show CDR1 as GEAIGNYY and CDR2 as EKD. CDR3 protein: CACDTVLGDSSRNTDKLIF. As DNA, the CDR3 is TGTGCCTGTGACACTGTACTGGGAGACTCCTCTCGAAACACCGATAAGCTCATCTTT.

This clone was detected a few times. A far more abundant clone sits one base away, making this likely a read error. The limits of the CDR3 on the DNA are not certain, so only TCRdb's listed CDR3 is given. For the V gene the call is TRDV1; the J gene has no call; the table calls TRDD3, which could not be checked here. The CDR3 spans 20 amino acids, including both terminal residues. The germline gives CDR1 TSWWSYY, CDR2 QGS. This CDR3 is CALGEKGLPVFWGTTIKLIF.

In this sample, this clone turned up a few times. The protein held in TCRdb is that of a much larger clone and does not match this DNA's translation at residue 9, likely because of a read error; the protein shown is translated from the DNA. The chain uses TRDV1 and TRDJ1, with 13 bases matching TRDD3. Germline matching of the DNA provided the J gene here, since TCRdb leaves it blank. The CDR3 loop spans 21 amino acids. The V gene end was trimmed by 9 bases and the J gene end by 5 bases; junction bases not matched to a gene: 27. Germline CDR1 is TSWWSYY and CDR2 is QGS. In nucleotides, the CDR3 is TGTGCTCTGCGGGTCCTTCCTACGACAATAACTGGGGGATACGCAACTGATAAACTCATCTTT. It encodes CALRVLPTTITGGYATDKLIF.

There are a few counts of this clone. The protein recorded in TCRdb matches a much larger clone and deviates from this DNA's translation at residue 14, suggesting a read error; the protein here is obtained by translating the DNA. The chain couples TRDV2 to TRDJ1, with D possibly being TRDD3 (5 bases). Since TCRdb gives no J gene, matching the DNA to germline was used here to assign it. From germline, CDR1 is GEAIGNYY and CDR2 EKD. This CDR3 is built from 17 residues. CDR3 coding DNA: TGTGCCTGTGACTCCCTGCAAGCGGGGGGGCACACCGATGAACTCATCTTT. Amino acids: CACDSLQAGGHTDELIF.

Comment on this clone: TCRdb's protein, taken from a much larger clone, differs from this DNA's translation at residue 3, likely owing to a read error; the protein displayed comes from the DNA. This rearrangement joins TRDV2 to TRDJ1, with a weak D call TRDD3 (6 bases). Germline values: CDR1 GEAIGNYY, CDR2 EKD. The CDR3 totals 19 residues. CDR3 residues: CARDTVLGDSSRNTDKLIF. DNA of the CDR3: TGTGCCCGTGACACCGTACTGGGAGACTCCTCTCGAAACACCGATAAACTCATCTTT.

Sample share makes this clone medium-sized. The same CDR3 arises from other DNA sequences in this sample as well. The chain employs TRDV2 and TRDJ1, with TRDD3 as a possible D gene (5 bases). V was trimmed by 1 base and J by 0 bases, leaving 29 bases between them. The germline V gene has CDR1 GEAIGNYY and CDR2 EKD. The CDR3 contains 21 residues. The CDR3 nucleotides are TGTGCCTGTGACACATATCGGGAAGAAGAGGATATCCGGGGGTACACCGATAAACTCATCTTT. It translates to CACDTYREEEDIRGYTDKLIF.

About this clone itself: It differs at one base from a far larger clone, so likely a read error. Other DNA sequences in this specimen translate into the identical CDR3. The CDR3 region has the DNA TGTGCTCTTGGGGGGAGGCTCCCCATCGTACTGGGACACACCGATAAACTCATCTTT. Encoded protein: CALGGRLPIVLGHTDKLIF. The chain employs TRDV1 and TRDJ1; possible D gene TRDD3, 6 bases. The CDR3 is made up of 19 amino acids. V gave up 4 bases and J gave up 0 bases, with 24 bases separating them. Germline values: CDR1 TSWWSYY, CDR2 QGS.

Notes on this clone: The protein recorded in TCRdb matches a much larger clone and deviates from this DNA's translation at residue 10, suggesting a read error; the protein here is obtained by translating the DNA. The chain uses TRDV1 and TRDJ1; D is unclear. The J gene, not given by TCRdb, was assigned here from a germline match of the nucleotide sequence. Trimming shortened V by 1 base and J by 1 base, and 13 bases separated the two germline ends. The length of the CDR3 is 16 residues. CDR1 and CDR2 (germline): TSWWSYY, QGS. The CDR3 bases are TGTGCTCTTGGGGAACGGGAGGTTTGGGCCACCGATAAACTCATCTTT. Its translation is CALGEREVWATDKLIF.